This TCR beta chain was sequenced for a study of cytomegalovirus exposure and HLA in healthy donors. The germline CDR1 and CDR2 sequences are MGHRA and YSYEKL. The CDR3 extends over 15 amino acids. V was clipped by 2 bases and J by 2 bases, with 12 bases between them. Both 60 Vbeta primers and 13 Jbeta primers went into the PCR. Generated by immunoSEQ multiplex PCR, the TCRdb table keeps only in-frame clones and is missing some. The sample holds more than 250,000 clones; 70% to 90% are singletons and the top ten take around 2.1%. This clone appeared a few times. Its specificity is not known. Regarding the study as a whole: Later work showed greater clonal expansion in HLA-associated TCR beta chains than in equally common others. TCR beta V- and J-gene trimming was later associated with a missense DCLRE1C variant.

This cohort consisted of healthy bone marrow donors. Input material: PBMCs. The gene calls are TRBV4-1 and TRBJ1-2; D is perhaps TRBD1 (5 bases). This TCR was recovered from a woman in her late teens or twenties in good health and CMV-seronegative. The CDR3 spells CASSQQGGPNYGYTF. As DNA, the CDR3 is TGCGCCAGCAGCCAACAGGGAGGACCCAACTATGGCTACACCTTC.